These 27 T cell receptor beta chains were all obtained from the same sample, sequenced in a study of CD8 T cells in Susac syndrome. RNA totalling about 0.45 to 1 ug underwent reverse transcription with random hexamers. TCRdb ran MiXCR on the immunoSEQ multiplex PCR reads and lists one entry per CDR3 protein. The top ten clones hold 0.09% to 0.12% of a sample with about 190,000 distinct CDR3 sequences, 90% to 95% of them seen once. Sequenced input: CD4+ T cells from PBMCs. The receptors derive from a human donor in good health.

The rearrangement links TRBV29-1 to TRBJ1-1, with 7 bases that match TRBD1. The CDR3 totals 13 residues. With 6 bases clipped from V and 1 base from J, the junction kept 5 bases outside the gene matches. The germline V gene encodes CDR1 SQVTM and CDR2 ANQGSEA. The CDR3 here is CSVVTGPNTEAFF. In DNA form, the CDR3 reads TGCAGCGTCGTGACAGGGCCGAACACTGAAGCTTTCTTT.

The chain carries TRBV28 and TRBJ2-5; TRBD2 agrees at 8 bases. With V trimmed by 4 bases and J by 0 bases, 7 bases remained unmatched. This CDR3 contains 16 residues. Germline lookup yields CDR1 MDHEN and CDR2 SYDVKM. This chain's CDR3 is CASSSPGLGHQETQYF. DNA of the CDR3: TGTGCCAGCAGTTCACCGGGACTAGGACACCAAGAGACCCAGTACTTC.

The gene calls are TRBV9 and TRBJ1-3; unclear D gene. The CDR3 length is 14 residues. V shed 0 bases and J shed 1 base, with 5 bases lying between them. CDR1 and CDR2 (germline): SGDLS, YYNGEE. CDR3 sequence (DNA): TGTGCCAGCAGCGTAGGGCCATCTGGAAACACCATATATTTT. Its protein is CASSVGPSGNTIYF.

The V gene is TRBV6-6, the J gene TRBJ2-7; 9 nucleotides align to TRBD2. The J segment lost 3 bases and the V segment lost 6 bases, leaving 9 bases of the junction unmatched. Germline lookup yields CDR1 MNHNY and CDR2 SVGAGI (reference sequence). There are 15 residues in the CDR3. The CDR3 sequence: CASSNSGGPNYEQYV. The CDR3, as DNA: TGTGCCAGCAGCAATAGCGGGGGCCCTAACTACGAGCAGTACGTC.

V usage is TRBV7-2 and J usage is TRBJ2-6; D gene ambiguous. Germline assignment: CDR1 SGHTA and CDR2 FQGNSA. This CDR3 region has 17 residues. Trimming left V 5 bases short and J 0 bases short, with 14 bases between. CDR3 in DNA: TGTGCCAGCAGCCTCAGGACCGCCTTCTCTGGGGCCAACGTCCTGACTTTC. It specifies CASSLRTAFSGANVLTF.

The rearrangement joins TRBV13 to TRBJ1-2; D is undetermined. Germline CDR1 reads PRHDT; CDR2 reads FYEKMQ (reference sequence). This CDR3 region has 13 residues. Trimming shortened V by 0 bases and J by 5 bases, and 7 bases separated the two germline ends. The CDR3 loop is CASSLGRGYGYTF. The CDR3 nucleotides read TGTGCCAGCAGCTTAGGCCGTGGTTATGGCTACACCTTC.

The chain links TRBV3-1 to TRBJ2-5; 7 nucleotides line up with TRBD1. Germline loops: CDR1 LGHDT, CDR2 YNNKEL (reference sequence). The junction had 19 bases not matched to a gene; V was cut back by 7 bases and J by 5 bases. CDR3 length: 17 residues. The CDR3 sequence: CASIPPTTGFMGETQYF. CDR3 DNA: TGTGCCAGCATCCCACCGACGACAGGGTTCATGGGGGAGACCCAGTACTTC.

The chain employs TRBV5-1 and TRBJ1-6, with a weak D call TRBD1 (6 bases). Germline V lookup: CDR1 SGHRS, CDR2 YFSETQ. V dropped 4 bases and J dropped 10 bases, with 15 bases sitting between them. The CDR3 runs 14 residues. CDR3 amino acids: CASSEDRLMSPLHF. CDR3 in DNA: TGCGCCAGCAGCGAAGACAGGCTCATGTCACCCCTCCACTTT.

The chain recombines TRBV2 with TRBJ2-3; D not certain. The V end lost 7 bases, the J end lost 1 base, and 6 bases lay between the germline ends. The CDR3 has 12 amino acids. Germline V lookup: CDR1 SNHLY, CDR2 FYNNEI. CDR3 amino acids: CASTWGTDTQYF. The CDR3 DNA sequence: TGTGCCAGCACCTGGGGCACAGATACGCAGTATTTT.

This rearrangement joins TRBV28 to TRBJ1-1, with 8 bases fitting TRBD1. V gave up 5 bases and J gave up 3 bases; unmatched junction bases: 11. The CDR3 loop spans 16 amino acids. Germline V gene sequence: CDR1 MDHEN, CDR2 SYDVKM. The CDR3 DNA reads as TGTGCCAGCAGTCCCTACCCCGGGACAGGAGACACTGAAGCTTTCTTT. Protein product: CASSPYPGTGDTEAFF.

The genes are TRBV12-3 or TRBV12-4 and TRBJ1-1, with D perhaps matching TRBD1 (6 bases). The CDR3 has 13 amino acids. V was cut by 6 bases and J by 1 base, with 9 bases left in between. The CDR3 region is CASRGAGNTEAFF. The CDR3 DNA is TGTGCCAGCAGGGGGGCCGGGAACACTGAAGCTTTCTTT.

The chain couples TRBV19 to TRBJ1-5, with no clear D. The CDR3 totals 14 residues. The V end lost 7 bases, the J end lost 7 bases, and 17 bases lay between the germline ends. The V gene's germline CDR1 is LNHDA and CDR2 SQIVND (reference sequence). This chain's CDR3 is CASTPLVVRQPQHF. CDR3 DNA sequence: TGTGCCAGTACCCCCCTGGTGGTAAGGCAGCCCCAGCATTTT. Full variable domain (remainder filled in from reference TRBV19 and TRBJ1-5): DGGITQSPKYLFRKEGQNVTLSCEQNLNHDAMYWYRQDPGQGLRLIYYSQIVNDFQKGDIAEGYSVSREKKESFPLTVTSAQKNPTAFYLCASTPLVVRQPQHFGDGTRLSIL.

The chain uses TRBV6-1 and TRBJ1-2, with D uncertain. The V and J ends lost 3 bases and 2 bases respectively, with 13 bases between them. This CDR3 contains 15 residues. CDR1 is MNHNS, CDR2 SASEGT, per germline. The CDR3 reads CASSDLRRQNYGYTF. CDR3 in DNA: TGTGCCAGCAGTGATCTCAGGAGACAAAACTATGGCTACACCTTC.

The rearrangement links TRBV19 to TRBJ2-6; the D gene is possibly TRBD2 (5 bases). Germline loops: CDR1 LNHDA, CDR2 SQIVND (reference sequence). This CDR3 region has 14 residues. V was shortened by 8 bases and J by 0 bases, with 8 bases between the two germline ends. The DNA of the CDR3 is TGTGCCAGTTCAGACTACTCTGGGGCCAACGTCCTGACTTTC. Translation: CASSDYSGANVLTF.

As DNA, the CDR3 is TGTGCCAGTACCCTGGGACAGGGTTTCTTCAACACTGAAGCTTTCTTT. Amino acid sequence: CASTLGQGFFNTEAFF. The rearrangement joins TRBV19 to TRBJ1-1, with TRBD1 matching 9 bases. Germline lookup yields CDR1 LNHDA and CDR2 SQIVND (reference sequence). The CDR3 runs 16 residues. J was trimmed by 2 bases and V by 7 bases; bases with no gene match: 11.

The chain uses TRBV27 and TRBJ1-2; 8 bases agree with TRBD1. CDR3 length equals 13 residues. Germline V gene sequence: CDR1 MNHEY, CDR2 SMNVEV (reference sequence). V was pared by 3 bases and J by 8 bases, with 5 bases of the junction left unmatched. The CDR3 DNA is TGTGCCAGCAGTTTTTCAGGGGGCTGGGGCTACACCTTC. Protein sequence: CASSFSGGWGYTF.

The chain carries TRBV7-9 and TRBJ1-4; the D is unclear. The CDR3 contains 12 residues. The germline V and J ends were trimmed by 1 base and 8 bases, with 5 bases remaining between them. Germline V gene data show CDR1 as SEHNR and CDR2 as FQNEAQ (reference sequence). DNA of the CDR3: TGTGCCAGCAGCTTAGTCCCAGAAAAACTGTTTTTT. It encodes CASSLVPEKLFF.

The CDR3 loop reads CASSLGTDRTNTEAFF. CDR3 nucleotide sequence: TGCGCCAGCAGCTTGGGAACGGACAGGACGAACACTGAAGCTTTCTTT. The genes are TRBV5-1 and TRBJ1-1; 7 nucleotides agree with TRBD1. The junction had 6 bases not matched to a gene; V was cut back by 0 bases and J by 1 base. Germline V gives CDR1 SGHRS, CDR2 YFSETQ. The CDR3 is made up of 16 amino acids.

The chain joins TRBV6-1 to TRBJ2-7, with D perhaps TRBD2 (5 bases). The CDR3 has 13 amino acids. The ends were cut back, 2 bases at V and 2 bases at J, with 7 bases in the middle. From germline, CDR1 is MNHNS and CDR2 SASEGT. The CDR3 DNA is TGTGCCAGCAGTGAATTCGGGGCCTACGAGCAGTACTTC. Its protein product is CASSEFGAYEQYF.

This CDR3 is CATQVQIGTEAFF. CDR3 sequence (DNA): TGTGCCACCCAGGTACAGATAGGGACTGAAGCTTTCTTT. J is TRBJ1-1 and V is TRBV7-2; D not resolved. Germline V CDR1 and CDR2: SGHTA, FQGNSA. The CDR3 is 13 residues long. The V gene lost 10 bases and the J gene lost 5 bases, with 17 bases spanning the gap.

The rearrangement uses TRBV7-2 and TRBJ1-1, with D possibly TRBD1 on 6 matching bases. Germline assignment: CDR1 SGHTA and CDR2 FQGNSA. The CDR3 totals 16 residues. V lost 5 bases, J lost 3 bases, and 19 bases lay in between. CDR3 coding DNA: TGTGCCAGCAGCCCCTTATACAGGGCTGAGGACACTGAAGCTTTCTTT. Protein product: CASSPLYRAEDTEAFF.

The V and J genes are TRBV6-2 or TRBV6-3 and TRBJ2-3, with 7 bases matching TRBD2. The CDR3 has 16 amino acids. V was clipped by 4 bases and J by 5 bases; unmatched bases: 12. In germline, CDR1 is MNHEY, CDR2 SVGEGT. CDR3 amino acids: CASSSSWRGFVDTQYF. The CDR3 nucleotides are TGTGCCAGCAGTTCCTCCTGGCGGGGGTTCGTAGATACGCAGTATTTT.

The chain joins TRBV3-1 to TRBJ2-5; D might be TRBD1 or TRBD2, each matching 5 bases. There are 15 residues in the CDR3. Trimming cost V 2 bases and J 4 bases, with 14 bases left between them. CDR1 and CDR2 from the germline V gene are LGHDT and YNNKEL (reference sequence). CDR3 nucleotide sequence: TGTGCCAGCAGCCAATCAGTAGGGGCGGGAGAGACCCAGTACTTC. Protein sequence: CASSQSVGAGETQYF.

The chain links TRBV20-1 to TRBJ2-7; unclear D gene. Germline lookup yields CDR1 DFQATT and CDR2 SNEGSKA (reference sequence). Between the trimmed V and J ends, which lost 4 bases and 3 bases, there was a span of 7 bases. This CDR3 region has 11 residues. The CDR3 DNA is TGCAGTGCTACTGGCCACTACGAGCAGTACTTC. Translated, it gives CSATGHYEQYF.

V gene TRBV28 combines with J gene TRBJ2-5, with 7 bases identical to TRBD1. The germline CDR1 and CDR2 sequences are MDHEN and SYDVKM. The J segment lost 3 bases and the V segment lost 5 bases, leaving 3 bases of the junction unmatched. The CDR3 loop spans 13 amino acids. In nucleotides, the CDR3 is TGTGCCAGCAGTGGACAGGCGAAAGAGACCCAGTACTTC. Its translation is CASSGQAKETQYF.

The chain recombines TRBV7-8 with TRBJ1-5; 7 positions match TRBD1. J gave up 1 base and V 5 bases, and 8 bases lay outside the gene matches. The germline V gene encodes CDR1 SGHVS and CDR2 FQNEAQ. The CDR3 runs 16 residues. CDR3 nucleotide sequence: TGTGCCAGCAGCCCAAGGATGACAGGGAGCAATCAGCCCCAGCATTTT. Residues: CASSPRMTGSNQPQHF.

V gene TRBV6-2 or TRBV6-3 combines with J gene TRBJ1-1; D unresolved. Trimming cost V 2 bases and J 0 bases, with 1 base left between them. From germline, CDR1 is MNHEY and CDR2 SVGEGT. This CDR3 contains 12 residues. CDR3 loop: CASSYVNTEAFF. For the CDR3, the DNA is TGTGCCAGCAGTTACGTGAACACTGAAGCTTTCTTT.